This passage covers 2 T cell receptor beta chains from one sample sequenced in a study of T cells in Graves' hyperthyroidism and ophthalmopathy (dated by TCRdb to between 2019 and 2020). Receptor amplification or capture employed multiplex PCR. Sequenced using an Illumina HiSeq 2000. Amplification of TCR beta CDR3 regions was carried out from RNA transcripts. For the first round of RT-PCR on the TCR CDR3, the HTBI primer set was used together with the Qiagen OneStep RT-PCR kit. Clones were called with MiXCR by TCRdb after fastp trimmed the public reads at Q25, and only in-frame beta chains were retained. Every entry covers one CDR3 protein and lists the most common genes and DNA from its rows. Counted in this sample were approximately 100,000 distinct CDR3 sequences; about 37% of them appeared once. Jointly, the top ten make up 10% of the sample. The sequenced sample was peripheral blood or thyroid tissue (not recorded which). The source of these receptors is a woman aged 30 to 39 with Graves' hyperthyroidism.

This clonotype was counted a single time. One end of the junction varies from germline; a read error may be responsible. The V call is TRBV24-1, the J call TRBJ2-5, with D maybe TRBD1 (6 bases). The germline gives CDR1 KGHDR, CDR2 SFDVKD. The CDR3 length is 14 residues. The CDR3 DNA is TGTGCCAGCAGTGATTTGGACAGCCAAGAGACCCAGTACTTC. Amino acids: CASSDLDSQETQYF.

This clonotype was counted many times. The chain couples TRBV2 to TRBJ1-5; no clear D. The CDR3 is made up of 14 amino acids. V lost 4 bases to trimming and J lost 0 bases, with 7 bases between them. Germline CDR1 SNHLY, CDR2 FYNNEI. This CDR3 reads CASSAAGSNQPQHF. DNA of the CDR3: TGTGCCAGCAGTGCCGCAGGTAGCAATCAGCCCCAGCATTTT.